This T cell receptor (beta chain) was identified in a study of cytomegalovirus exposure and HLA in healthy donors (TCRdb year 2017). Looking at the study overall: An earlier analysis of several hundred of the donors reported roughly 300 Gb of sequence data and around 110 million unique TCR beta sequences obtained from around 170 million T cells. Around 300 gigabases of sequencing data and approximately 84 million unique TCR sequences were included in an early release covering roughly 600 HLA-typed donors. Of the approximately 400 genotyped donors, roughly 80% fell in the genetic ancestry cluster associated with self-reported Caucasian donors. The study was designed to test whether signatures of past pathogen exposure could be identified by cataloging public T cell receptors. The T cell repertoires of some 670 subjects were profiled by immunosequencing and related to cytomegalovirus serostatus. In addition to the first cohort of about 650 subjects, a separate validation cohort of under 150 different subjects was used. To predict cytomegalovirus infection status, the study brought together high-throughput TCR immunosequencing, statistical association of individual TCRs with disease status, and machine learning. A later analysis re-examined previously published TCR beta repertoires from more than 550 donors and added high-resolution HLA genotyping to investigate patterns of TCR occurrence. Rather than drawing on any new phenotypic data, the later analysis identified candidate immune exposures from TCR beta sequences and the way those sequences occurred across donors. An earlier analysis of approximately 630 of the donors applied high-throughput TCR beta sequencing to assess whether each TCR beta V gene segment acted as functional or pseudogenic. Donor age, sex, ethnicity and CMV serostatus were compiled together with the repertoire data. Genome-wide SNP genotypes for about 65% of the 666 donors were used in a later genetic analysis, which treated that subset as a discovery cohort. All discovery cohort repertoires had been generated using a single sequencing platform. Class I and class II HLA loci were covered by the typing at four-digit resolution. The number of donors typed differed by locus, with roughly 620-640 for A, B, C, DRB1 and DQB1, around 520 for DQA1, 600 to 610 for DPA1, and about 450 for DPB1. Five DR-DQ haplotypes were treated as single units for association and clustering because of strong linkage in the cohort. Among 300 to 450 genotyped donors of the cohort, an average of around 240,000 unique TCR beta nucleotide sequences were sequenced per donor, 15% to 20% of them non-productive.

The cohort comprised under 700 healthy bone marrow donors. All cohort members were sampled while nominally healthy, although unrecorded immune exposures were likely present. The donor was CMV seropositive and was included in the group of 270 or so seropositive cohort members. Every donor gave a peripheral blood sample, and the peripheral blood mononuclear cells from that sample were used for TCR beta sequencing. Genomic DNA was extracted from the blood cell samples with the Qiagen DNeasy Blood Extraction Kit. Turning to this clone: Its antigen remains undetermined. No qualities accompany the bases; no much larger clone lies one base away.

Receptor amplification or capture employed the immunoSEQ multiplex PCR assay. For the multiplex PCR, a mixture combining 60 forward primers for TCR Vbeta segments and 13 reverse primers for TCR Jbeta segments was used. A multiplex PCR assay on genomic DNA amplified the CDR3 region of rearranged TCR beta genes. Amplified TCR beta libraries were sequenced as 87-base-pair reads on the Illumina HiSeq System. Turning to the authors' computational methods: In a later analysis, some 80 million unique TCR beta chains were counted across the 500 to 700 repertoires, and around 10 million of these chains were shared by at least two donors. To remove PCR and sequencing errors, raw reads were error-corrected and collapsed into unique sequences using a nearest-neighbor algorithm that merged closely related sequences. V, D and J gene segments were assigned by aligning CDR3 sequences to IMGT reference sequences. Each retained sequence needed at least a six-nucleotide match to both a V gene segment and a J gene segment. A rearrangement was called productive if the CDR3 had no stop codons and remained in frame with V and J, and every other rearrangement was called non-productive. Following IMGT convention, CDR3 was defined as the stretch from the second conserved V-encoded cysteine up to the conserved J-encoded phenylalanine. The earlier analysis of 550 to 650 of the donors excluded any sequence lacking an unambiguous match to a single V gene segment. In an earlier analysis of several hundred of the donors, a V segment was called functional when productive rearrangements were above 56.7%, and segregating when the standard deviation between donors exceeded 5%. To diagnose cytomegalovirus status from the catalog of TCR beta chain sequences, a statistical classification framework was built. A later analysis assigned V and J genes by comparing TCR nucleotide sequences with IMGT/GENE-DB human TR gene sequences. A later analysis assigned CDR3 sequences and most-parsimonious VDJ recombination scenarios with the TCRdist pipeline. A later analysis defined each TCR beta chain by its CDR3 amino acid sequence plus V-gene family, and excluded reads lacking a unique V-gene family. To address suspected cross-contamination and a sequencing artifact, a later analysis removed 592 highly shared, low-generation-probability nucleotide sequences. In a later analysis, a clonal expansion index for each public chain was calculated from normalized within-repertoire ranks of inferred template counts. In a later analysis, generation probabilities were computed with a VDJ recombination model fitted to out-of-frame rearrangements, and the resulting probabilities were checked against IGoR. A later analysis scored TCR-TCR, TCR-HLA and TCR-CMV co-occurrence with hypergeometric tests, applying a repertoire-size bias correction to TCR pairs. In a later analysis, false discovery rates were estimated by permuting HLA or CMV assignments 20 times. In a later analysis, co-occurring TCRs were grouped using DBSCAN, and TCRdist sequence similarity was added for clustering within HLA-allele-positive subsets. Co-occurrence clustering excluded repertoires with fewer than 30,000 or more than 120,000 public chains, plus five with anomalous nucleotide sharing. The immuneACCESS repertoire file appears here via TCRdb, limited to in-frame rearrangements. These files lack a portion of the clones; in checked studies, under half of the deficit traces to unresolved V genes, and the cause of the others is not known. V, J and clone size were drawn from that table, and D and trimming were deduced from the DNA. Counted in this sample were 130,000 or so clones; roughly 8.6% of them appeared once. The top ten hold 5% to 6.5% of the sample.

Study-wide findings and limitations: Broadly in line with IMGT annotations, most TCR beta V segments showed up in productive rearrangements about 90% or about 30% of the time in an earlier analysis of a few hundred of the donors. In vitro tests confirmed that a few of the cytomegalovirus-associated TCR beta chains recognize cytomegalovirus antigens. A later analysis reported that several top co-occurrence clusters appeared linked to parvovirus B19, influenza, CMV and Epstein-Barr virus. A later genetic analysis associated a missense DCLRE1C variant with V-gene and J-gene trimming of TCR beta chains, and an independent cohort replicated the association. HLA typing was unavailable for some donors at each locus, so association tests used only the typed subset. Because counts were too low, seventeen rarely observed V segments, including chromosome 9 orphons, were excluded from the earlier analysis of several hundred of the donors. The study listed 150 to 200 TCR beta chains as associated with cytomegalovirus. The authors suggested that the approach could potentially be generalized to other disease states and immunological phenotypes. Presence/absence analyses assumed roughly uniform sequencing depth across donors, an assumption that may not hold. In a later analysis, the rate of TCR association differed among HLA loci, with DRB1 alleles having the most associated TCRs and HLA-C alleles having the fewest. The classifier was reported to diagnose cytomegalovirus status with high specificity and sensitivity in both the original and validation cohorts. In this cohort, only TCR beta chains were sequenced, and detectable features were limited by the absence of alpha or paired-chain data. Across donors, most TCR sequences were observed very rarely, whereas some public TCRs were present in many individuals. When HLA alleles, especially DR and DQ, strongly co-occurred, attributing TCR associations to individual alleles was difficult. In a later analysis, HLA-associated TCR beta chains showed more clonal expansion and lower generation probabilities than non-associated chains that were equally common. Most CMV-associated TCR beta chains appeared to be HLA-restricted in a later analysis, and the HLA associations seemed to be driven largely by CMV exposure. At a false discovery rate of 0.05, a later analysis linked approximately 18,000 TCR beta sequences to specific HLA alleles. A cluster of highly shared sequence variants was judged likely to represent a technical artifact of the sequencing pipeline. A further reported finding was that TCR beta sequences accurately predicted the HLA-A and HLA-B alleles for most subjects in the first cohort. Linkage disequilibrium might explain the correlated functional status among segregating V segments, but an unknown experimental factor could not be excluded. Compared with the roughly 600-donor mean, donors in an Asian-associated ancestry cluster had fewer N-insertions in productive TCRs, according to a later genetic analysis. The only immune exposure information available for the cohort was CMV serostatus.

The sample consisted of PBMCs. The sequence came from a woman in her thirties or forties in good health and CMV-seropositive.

In nucleotide form, the sequence is TGTGCCAGTAGCCCGGGACAGTACTATGGCTACACCTTC. Translated, it reads CASSPGQYYGYTF. Rearrangement joined TRBV19 to TRBJ1-2, with 7 middle bases fitting TRBD1. V and J are trimmed by 6 bases and 3 bases, and the gene matches miss 4 bases of the junction. CDR1 and CDR2, looked up from the germline V gene (reference sequence), are LNHDA and SQIVND. Including the terminal cysteine and phenylalanine, the CDR3 comprises 13 residues. The DNA shown is the 39-base CDR3, in frame from base 1.